These 13 T cell receptor beta chains share one sample of origin, sequenced in a study of blood T cell repertoires in COVID-19. The assay was immunoSEQ multiplex PCR, and TCRdb's table has in-frame clones only and misses some. The table has a few hundred thousand clones, 80% to 90% seen once. The sample consisted of peripheral blood. The receptors shown here come from a woman aged 40 to 55 who had recovered from COVID-19.

The J gene is TRBJ1-5, the V gene TRBV16; D might be TRBD1 (5 bases). CDR3 length: 14 residues. The V gene lost 2 bases and the J gene lost 5 bases, with 10 bases spanning the gap. Germline V lookup: CDR1 KGHSY, CDR2 FQNENV. The CDR3 reads CASSQGAVYQPQHF. DNA of the CDR3: TGTGCCAGCAGCCAAGGGGCAGTCTATCAGCCCCAGCATTTT.

The chain carries TRBV19 and TRBJ2-7, with a weak D call TRBD2 (6 bases). CDR1 is LNHDA, CDR2 SQIVND, per germline (reference sequence). V was shortened by 3 bases and J by 5 bases, with 20 bases between the two germline ends. The CDR3 is 16 residues long. The CDR3 spells CASSIKWAGLLNEQYF. CDR3 sequence (DNA): TGTGCCAGTAGTATTAAATGGGCCGGACTACTGAACGAGCAGTACTTC. Full variable domain (rest looked up from reference TRBV19 and TRBJ2-7): DGGITQSPKYLFRKEGQNVTLSCEQNLNHDAMYWYRQDPGQGLRLIYYSQIVNDFQKGDIAEGYSVSREKKESFPLTVTSAQKNPTAFYLCASSIKWAGLLNEQYFGPGTRLTVT.

The CDR3 spells CASSVIRGADTQYF. In nucleotides, the CDR3 is TGTGCCAGCAGCGTCATTCGGGGGGCAGATACGCAGTATTTT. This chain links TRBV7-6 with TRBJ2-3; 7 bases align to TRBD2. Germline V gives CDR1 SGHVS, CDR2 FNYEAQ. Trimming took 5 bases from V and 4 from J; bases not matched to a gene: 6. The CDR3 covers 14 residues.

V gene TRBV3-1 (or the pseudogene TRBV3-2) combines with J gene TRBJ2-3; TRBD2 aligns across 8 bases. V was pared by 4 bases and J by 9 bases, with 15 bases of the junction left unmatched. CDR1 and CDR2 (germline): LGHDT, YNNKEL (reference sequence). The CDR3 loop spans 16 amino acids. Here the CDR3 reads CASSPASIAGFSTQYF. In DNA form, the CDR3 reads TGTGCCAGCAGCCCAGCTTCCATAGCGGGGTTCTCCACGCAGTATTTT.

The chain combines TRBV20-1 with TRBJ2-4; D is perhaps TRBD2 (5 bases). V lost 6 bases and J lost 6, with 9 bases in between. The CDR3 sequence is 11 residues long. Germline V gene sequence: CDR1 DFQATT, CDR2 SNEGSKA (reference sequence). The CDR3 protein is CSADYLNIQYF. As DNA, the CDR3 is TGCAGTGCAGACTATCTAAACATTCAGTACTTC.

The chain carries TRBV2 and TRBJ1-4, with TRBD1 matching 8 bases. Germline-derived CDR1 and CDR2 are SNHLY and FYNNEI. CDR3 length equals 14 residues. V lost 4 bases to trimming and J lost 5 bases; unmatched junction nucleotides: 3. The CDR3 DNA reads TGTGCCAGCAGTGGACAGGGGTCGAATGAAAAACTGTTTTTT. Residues: CASSGQGSNEKLFF.

The chain uses TRBV27 and TRBJ2-2; 9 bases are a match to TRBD1. Per the germline V gene, CDR1 is MNHEY and CDR2 is SMNVEV (reference sequence). The trim removed 0 bases at V and 11 bases at J, leaving 7 bases unmatched. The CDR3 is made up of 15 amino acids. CDR3 coding DNA: TGTGCCAGCAGTTTATCGAGACAGGGGGTAGGAGAGCTGTTTTTT. Its protein is CASSLSRQGVGELFF.

V is TRBV18 and J is TRBJ1-4, with D maybe TRBD1 (6 bases). The V and J ends lost 1 base and 12 bases respectively, with 9 bases between them. The CDR3 extends over 12 amino acids. Germline loops: CDR1 KGHSH, CDR2 LQKENI. CDR3 sequence: CASSPQGDELFF. CDR3 bases: TGTGCCAGCTCACCACAGGGGGATGAACTGTTTTTT.

This sequence joins TRBV11-2 and TRBJ2-1; 7 nucleotides match TRBD2. The CDR3 has 14 residues. Unmatched junction bases numbered 3, after V lost 3 bases and J lost 4 bases. The germline gives CDR1 SGHAT, CDR2 FQNNGV. The CDR3 DNA follows: TGTGCCAGCAGCTTTAGCGGGTATTACAATGAGCAGTTCTTC. The encoded protein is CASSFSGYYNEQFF. The full variable domain, its missing parts supplied by reference TRBV11-2 and TRBJ2-1, is EAGVAQSPRYKIIEKRQSVAFWCNPISGHATLYWYQQILGQGPKLLIQFQNNGVVDDSQLPKDRFSAERLKGVDSTLKIQPAKLEDSAVYLCASSFSGYYNEQFFGPGTRLTVL.

V is TRBV4-2 and J is TRBJ2-5, with 10 bases identical to TRBD1. Germline CDR1 and CDR2: LGHNA and YNFKEQ. CDR3 length equals 18 residues. V lost 1 base and J lost 3; bases outside the gene matches: 11. The CDR3 DNA follows: TGTGCCAGCAGCCAAGTAGGTCCAGCCGGGACAGGGGAAGAGACCCAGTACTTC. This translates into CASSQVGPAGTGEETQYF.

This chain links TRBV2 with TRBJ2-3; weak D call: TRBD1 (6 bases). CDR1 is SNHLY, CDR2 FYNNEI, per germline. Trimming removed 5 bases from V and 0 bases from J, with 9 bases in between. This CDR3 is built from 14 residues. CDR3 protein: CASSLDSSTDTQYF. The CDR3 nucleotides read TGTGCCAGCAGTCTGGACAGTAGCACAGATACGCAGTATTTT.

V gene TRBV6-5 combines with J gene TRBJ1-5, with D possibly TRBD1 on 5 matching bases. CDR1 is MNHEY and CDR2 is SVGAGI in the germline V gene. V lost 6 bases and J lost 5, with 11 bases in between. The length of the CDR3 is 13 residues. The CDR3 loop reads CASRRGIDQPQHF. The CDR3 region has the DNA TGTGCCAGCAGAAGGGGTATTGATCAGCCCCAGCATTTT.

The gene calls are TRBV19 and TRBJ1-1; D remains ambiguous. The CDR3 totals 11 residues. Trimming removed 1 base at V and 8 bases at J, with 5 bases between. Looked up from germline, CDR1 is LNHDA and CDR2 is SQIVND (reference sequence). CDR3 nucleotide sequence: TGTGCCAGTAGTATAGCTAGGGAAGCTTTCTTT. It specifies CASSIAREAFF.